This T cell receptor (beta chain) was recovered during a study of T cells in Graves' hyperthyroidism and ophthalmopathy. Broader study findings: The blood repertoire included most of the expanded thyroid clonotypes above 0.001.

The germline gives CDR1 SNHLY, CDR2 FYNNEI. V was shortened by 1 base and J by 8 bases, with 11 bases between the two germline ends. The CDR3 sequence is 13 residues long. Many counts were recorded for this clonotype. Its antigen is unidentified. From RNA transcripts, TCR beta CDR3 regions were amplified. First-round RT-PCR of the TCR CDR3 relied on the HTBI primer set. TCRdb processed the multiplex PCR reads anew with MiXCR; each CDR3 protein has one entry. The data show roughly 420,000 distinct CDR3 sequences, roughly 14% seen once. Diagnosis relied on clinical symptoms, serum thyroxine and TRAb, thyroid ultrasound and orbital computed tomography. Source material for PBMCs was 9 to 10 ml fresh peripheral blood.

The sample consisted of blood. This receptor was taken from a woman in her late teens or twenties with Graves' hyperthyroidism. V and J are TRBV2 and TRBJ1-1, with D uncertain. CDR3 protein: CASSEEGWSEAFF. CDR3 nucleotides: TGTGCCAGCAGTGAAGAAGGGTGGTCGGAAGCTTTCTTT.